This entry lists 10 T cell receptor beta chains sequenced from one sample in a study of T-cell reconstitution after alpha-beta-depleted transplantation in children. A TCRbeta library incorporating unique molecular identifiers was prepared. MiXCR, run by TCRdb on the PCR reads, gives a single entry per CDR3 protein. This sample carries roughly 340,000 distinct CDR3 sequences, roughly 16% of them seen once, and the ten largest clones take around two fifths. The sample in question was PBMCs, mostly from graft donor cells, obtained 360 days after TCRalphabeta/CD19-depleted stem cell transplant. Receptors were obtained from a male patient aged 2 to 9 who had a stem cell transplant for acute lymphoblastic leukemia, so the T cells may come from the graft donor.

In its sample, this clonotype was seen many times. The chain employs TRBV10-3 and TRBJ1-3, with D unclear. Deletions cut 2 bases from V and 3 bases from J, with 11 bases between. There are 15 residues in the CDR3. Germline lookup yields CDR1 ENHRY and CDR2 SYGVKD. The CDR3 sequence is CAISEGDALGNTIYF. The CDR3 nucleotides are TGTGCCATCAGTGAGGGTGACGCCCTTGGAAACACCATATATTTT.

The chain recombines TRBV7-9 with TRBJ2-1; unclear D gene. This CDR3 has 14 amino acids. Germline values: CDR1 SEHNR, CDR2 FQNEAQ (reference sequence). V was trimmed by 4 bases and J by 5 bases, leaving 12 bases between them. CDR3 DNA: TGTGCCAGCAGCTACCCGTTGTCCAACAATGAGCAGTTCTTC. The encoded protein is CASSYPLSNNEQFF. The full variable domain, in which reference TRBV7-9 and TRBJ2-1 provide the parts outside the CDR3, is DTGVSQNPRHKITKRGQNVTFRCDPISEHNRLYWYRQTLGQGPEFLTYFQNEAQLEKSRLLSDRFSAERPKGSFSTLEIQRTEQGDSAMYLCASSYPLSNNEQFFGPGTRLTVL.

This sequence joins TRBV29-1 and TRBJ2-2; D might be TRBD1 (6 bases). The CDR3 has 12 residues. Germline V gene data show CDR1 as SQVTM and CDR2 as ANQGSEA. V lost 5 bases, J lost 6 bases, and 10 bases lay in between. As DNA, the CDR3 is TGCAGCGTTACACAGGGAGCCGGGGAGCTGTTTTTT. This codes for CSVTQGAGELFF.

The table lists this clonotype with many counts. For the CDR3, the DNA is TGCAGCGTTGAAGTATGGCGGGATCCCTACAATGAGCAGTTCTTC. Residues: CSVEVWRDPYNEQFF. The rearrangement uses TRBV29-1 and TRBJ2-1; D perhaps matches TRBD2 (6 bases). The CDR3 has 15 amino acids. Germline V lookup: CDR1 SQVTM, CDR2 ANQGSEA. Trimming shortened V by 1 base and J by 2 bases, and 12 bases separated the two germline ends.

This clonotype showed up just a few times. The chain joins TRBV6-2 or TRBV6-3 to TRBJ2-7, with D perhaps matching TRBD2 (5 bases). CDR3 length: 13 amino acids. Per germline, CDR1 MNHEY and CDR2 SVGEGT. V gave up 8 bases and J gave up 3 bases, with 14 bases separating them. CDR3: CASLASQNYEQYF. The CDR3 coding sequence is TGTGCCAGCTTAGCGTCGCAAAACTACGAGCAGTACTTC.

The chain couples TRBV29-1 to TRBJ1-1; D is possibly TRBD1 (6 bases). The germline gives CDR1 SQVTM, CDR2 ANQGSEA. The V and J ends lost 5 bases and 3 bases respectively, with 13 bases between them. The CDR3 consists of 13 residues. CDR3 region: CSVPTGYDTEAFF. As DNA, the CDR3 is TGCAGCGTTCCAACAGGGTACGACACTGAAGCTTTCTTT.

This rearrangement joins TRBV10-3 to TRBJ2-2, with D possibly matching TRBD2 (6 bases). Trimming removed 10 bases at V and 3 bases at J, with 15 bases between. The CDR3 is 14 amino acids. Per the germline V gene, CDR1 is ENHRY and CDR2 is SYGVKD. The chain's CDR3 is CATHGQRDTGELFF. Here the CDR3 DNA reads TGTGCCACCCACGGCCAGCGGGACACCGGGGAGCTGTTTTTT.

The rearrangement joins TRBV9 to TRBJ2-1; D is tentatively TRBD1 or TRBD2 (5 bases each). Germline CDR1 is SGDLS and CDR2 is YYNGEE. The V and J ends lost 3 bases and 8 bases respectively, with 24 bases between them. The CDR3 runs 17 residues. CDR3 DNA: TGTGCCAGCAGCGAACGGGGACGGAGTCTAGGCAGCGATGAGCAGTTCTTC. Translated, it gives CASSERGRSLGSDEQFF. Filled out from reference TRBV9 and TRBJ2-1, the complete variable domain reads DSGVTQTPKHLITATGQRVTLRCSPRSGDLSVYWYQQSLDQGLQFLIQYYNGEERAKGNILERFSAQQFPDLHSELNLSSLELGDSALYFCASSERGRSLGSDEQFFGPGTRLTVL.

This clonotype was seen more than once but under ten times. V and J are TRBV5-1 and TRBJ2-5; 7 bases match TRBD2. The CDR3 totals 14 residues. J lost 5 bases, V lost 4 bases, and 8 bases had no gene match. Germline CDR1 reads SGHRS; CDR2 reads YFSETQ. CDR3 bases: TGCGCCAGCAGCCCCGCAACTAGCGCCGAGACCCAGTACTTC. Protein product: CASSPATSAETQYF. Complete variable domain (other parts from reference TRBV5-1 and TRBJ2-5): KAGVTQTPRYLIKTRGQQVTLSCSPISGHRSVSWYQQTPGQGLQFLFEYFSETQRNKGNFPGRFSGRQFSNSRSEMNVSTLELGDSALYLCASSPATSAETQYFGPGTRLLVL.

The chain recombines TRBV5-5 with TRBJ1-5; D possibly corresponds to TRBD1 (6 bases). Germline V gives CDR1 SGHKS, CDR2 YYEKEE (reference sequence). Trimming removed 3 bases at V and 3 bases at J, with 7 bases between. The CDR3 contains 13 residues. The CDR3: CASSWGPNQPQHF. CDR3 in DNA: TGTGCCAGCAGCTGGGGGCCCAATCAGCCCCAGCATTTT.